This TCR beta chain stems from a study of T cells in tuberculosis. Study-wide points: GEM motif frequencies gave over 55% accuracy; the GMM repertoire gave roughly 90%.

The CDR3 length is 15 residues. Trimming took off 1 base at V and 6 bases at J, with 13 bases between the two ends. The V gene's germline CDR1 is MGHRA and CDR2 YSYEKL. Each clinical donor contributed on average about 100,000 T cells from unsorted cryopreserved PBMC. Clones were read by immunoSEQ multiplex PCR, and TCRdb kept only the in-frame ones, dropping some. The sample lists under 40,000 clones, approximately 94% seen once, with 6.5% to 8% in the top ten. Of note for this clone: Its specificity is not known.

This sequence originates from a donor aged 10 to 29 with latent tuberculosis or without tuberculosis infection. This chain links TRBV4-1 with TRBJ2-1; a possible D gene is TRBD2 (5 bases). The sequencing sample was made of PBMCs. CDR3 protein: CASSQGIAPSNEQFF. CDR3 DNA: TGCGCCAGCAGCCAAGGGATAGCGCCCTCCAATGAGCAGTTCTTC.